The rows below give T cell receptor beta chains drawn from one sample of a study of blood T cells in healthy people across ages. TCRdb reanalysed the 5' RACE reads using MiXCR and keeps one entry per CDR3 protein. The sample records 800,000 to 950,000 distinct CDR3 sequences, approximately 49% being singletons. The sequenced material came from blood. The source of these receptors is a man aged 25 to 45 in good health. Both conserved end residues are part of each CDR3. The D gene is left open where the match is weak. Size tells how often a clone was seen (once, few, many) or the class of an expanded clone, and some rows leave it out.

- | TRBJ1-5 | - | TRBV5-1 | TGCGCCAGCAACCCGACTAGCGGCTCTAGCACAGATACGCAGCATTTT | CASNPTSGSSTDTQHF
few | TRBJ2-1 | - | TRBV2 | TGTGCCAGCAGTGAGGTAGTAGTAGAGCAGTTCTTC | CASSEVVVEQFF
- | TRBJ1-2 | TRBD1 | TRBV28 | TGTGCCAGCAGTAAGACAGGGGGCGCGAGGGCCTATGGCTACACCTTC | CASSKTGGARAYGYTF
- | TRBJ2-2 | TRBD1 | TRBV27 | TGTGCCAGCAGGGGAACAGGGGTATACGGGGAGCTGTTTTTT | CASRGTGVYGELFF
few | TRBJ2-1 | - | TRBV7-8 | TGTGCCAGCAGCTCCCGGGCACCTGGGTACAATGAGCAGTTCTTC | CASSSRAPGYNEQFF
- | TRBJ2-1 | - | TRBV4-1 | TGCGCCAGCAGCCAAGGGGAGAGCTTCCCCCAAGAGACCCAGTTCTTC | CASSQGESFPQETQFF
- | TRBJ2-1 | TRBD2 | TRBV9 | TGTGCCAGCAGCGTAGCTGTACTAGCGGGGGACAATGAGCAGTTCTTC | CASSVAVLAGDNEQFF
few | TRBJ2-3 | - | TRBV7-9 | TGTGCCAGCAGCTCACGGGACGCTCCAGATACGCAGTATTTT | CASSSRDAPDTQYF
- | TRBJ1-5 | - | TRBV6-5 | TGTGCCAGCAGTACTAGCCGCCGGGACTTTAATCAGCCCCAGCATTTT | CASSTSRRDFNQPQHF
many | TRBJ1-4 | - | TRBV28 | TGTGCCAGCAGTATCACGGGAACTAATGAAAAACTGTTTTTT | CASSITGTNEKLFF
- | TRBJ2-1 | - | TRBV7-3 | TGTGCCAGCAGCTCCCTGCTTAGTAGAGATGAGCAGTTCTTC | CASSSLLSRDEQFF
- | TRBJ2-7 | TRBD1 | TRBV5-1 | TGCGCCAGCAGCTTCCACGGGACAGGGAGCTCCTACGAGCAGTACTTC | CASSFHGTGSSYEQYF
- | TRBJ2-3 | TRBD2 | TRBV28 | TGTGCCAGCAGTTTTCAGCGGGGGCTCACAGATACGCAGTATTTT | CASSFQRGLTDTQYF
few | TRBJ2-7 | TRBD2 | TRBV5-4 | TGTGCCAGCAGCTCTACTAGCGGGGCCGCCTCCTACAATGAGCAGTACTTC | CASSSTSGAASYNEQYF
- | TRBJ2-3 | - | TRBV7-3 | TGTGCCAGCAGCCCATTCCCCGGCGCAGATACGCAGTATTTT | CASSPFPGADTQYF
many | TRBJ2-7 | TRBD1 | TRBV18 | TGTGCCAGCACGGGACAGGCTACCCCCTACGAGCAGTACTTC | CASTGQATPYEQYF
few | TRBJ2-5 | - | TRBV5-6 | TGTGCCAGCAGCGGTAAGCAACAGGCGGAGACCCAGTACTTC | CASSGKQQAETQYF
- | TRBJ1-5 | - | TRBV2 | TGTGCCAGTCGGACGGGAGTTAATCAGCCCCAGCATTTT | CASRTGVNQPQHF
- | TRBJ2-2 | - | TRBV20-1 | TGCAGTGTGCAGCGGCAGGCAACGAACACCGGGGAGCTGTTTTTT | CSVQRQATNTGELFF
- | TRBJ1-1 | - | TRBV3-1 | TGTGCCAGCAGCGACGGGGGCCGGGGGGCTTTCTTT | CASSDGGRGAFF
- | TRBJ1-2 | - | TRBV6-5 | TGTGCCAGCAGTTACTCGCAGAACTATGGCTACACCTTC | CASSYSQNYGYTF
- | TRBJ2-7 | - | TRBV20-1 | TGCAGTGCTATTGACCGAGAACTTAGCATTTACGAGCAGTACTTC | CSAIDRELSIYEQYF
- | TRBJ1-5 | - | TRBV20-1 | TGCAGTGCTAGTATTACAGGGCAAGGCAATCAGCCCCAGCATTTT | CSASITGQGNQPQHF
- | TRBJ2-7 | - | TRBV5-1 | TGCGCCAGGGATGAGGGCGGCTACGAGCAGTACTTC | CARDEGGYEQYF
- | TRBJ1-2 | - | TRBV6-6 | TGTGCCAGCTCGGGAGGGATGTCCTATGGCTACACCTTC | CASSGGMSYGYTF
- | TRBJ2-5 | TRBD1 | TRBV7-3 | TGTGCCAGCAGCTCTACGGACAGGGAAGAGACCCAGTACTTC | CASSSTDREETQYF
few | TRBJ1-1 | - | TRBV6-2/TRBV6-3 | TGTGCCAGCAAGAATCCTGGGCAACTTGAAGCTTTCTTT | CASKNPGQLEAFF
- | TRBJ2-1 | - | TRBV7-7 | TGTGCTAGCAGCCCGACCTCGGAGGGCTCCTACAATGAGCAGTTCTTC | CASSPTSEGSYNEQFF
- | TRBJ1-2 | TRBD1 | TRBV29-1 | TGCAGCGTTGAAGCCGGGACAGGGGGCGCTTGGGGCTACACCTTC | CSVEAGTGGAWGYTF
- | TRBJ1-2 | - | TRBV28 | TGTGCCAGCAGTTTAGGCGGACCGGGGCGCGGCTACACCTTC | CASSLGGPGRGYTF
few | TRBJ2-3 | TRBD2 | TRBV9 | TGTGCCAGCAGCGTAGATCCTAGCGGGGGAACAGATACGCAGTATTTT | CASSVDPSGGTDTQYF
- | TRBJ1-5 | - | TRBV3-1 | TGTGCCAGCAGCCAAGATAGCGCCCATCGCCAGCCCCAGCATTTT | CASSQDSAHRQPQHF
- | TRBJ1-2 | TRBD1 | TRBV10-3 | TGTGCCATCAGTGAGCCGGACAGGCCTCCTACGGGGGACTACACCTTC | CAISEPDRPPTGDYTF
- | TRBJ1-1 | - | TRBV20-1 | TGCAGTGCTAGACCTACTGGGACGGAGGCTTTCTTT | CSARPTGTEAFF
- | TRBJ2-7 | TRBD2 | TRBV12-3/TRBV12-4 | TGTGCCAGCAGTTTAGGGATAGCGGGGGCGTACGAGCAGTACTTC | CASSLGIAGAYEQYF
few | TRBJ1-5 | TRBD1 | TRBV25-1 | TGTGCCAGCAGTGAAACAGGGGGTCTAAATCAGCCCCAGCATTTT | CASSETGGLNQPQHF
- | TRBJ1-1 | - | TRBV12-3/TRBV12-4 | TGTGCCAGCAGTGGTCGGAACACTGAAGCTTTCTTT | CASSGRNTEAFF
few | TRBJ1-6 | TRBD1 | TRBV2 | TGTGCCAGCAGTACCGGGACAGGGGCTCATTCACCCCTCCACTTT | CASSTGTGAHSPLHF
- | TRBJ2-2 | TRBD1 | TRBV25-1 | TGTGCCAGCAGTGGTGACAGGGCCGTCTTGGCCGGGGAGCTGTTTTTT | CASSGDRAVLAGELFF
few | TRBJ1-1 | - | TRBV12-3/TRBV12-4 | TGTGCCAGCAGTGAGGGCGTTGCTTTCTTT | CASSEGVAFF
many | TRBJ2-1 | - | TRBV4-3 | TGCGCCAGCAGCCAAGATCGGTCGGGACGGGATGAGCAGTTCTTC | CASSQDRSGRDEQFF
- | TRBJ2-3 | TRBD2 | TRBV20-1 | TGCAGTGCTAGAGATCCACTAGCGGGGGACACAGATACGCAGTATTTT | CSARDPLAGDTDTQYF
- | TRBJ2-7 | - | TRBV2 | TGTGCCAGCAGAGCCTCGAGAATCAGGGCCAGCTCCTACGAGCAGTACTTC | CASRASRIRASSYEQYF
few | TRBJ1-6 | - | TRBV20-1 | TGCAGTGCCCCCGACGGAGGCTCCTATAATTCACCCCTCCACTTT | CSAPDGGSYNSPLHF